The 19 T cell receptor beta chains listed next were all sequenced from one sample in a study of brain metastases from non-small cell lung cancer. Here immunoSEQ multiplex PCR was the method, and the copy in TCRdb shows in-frame clones only, minus some. The sample holds approximately 600 clones, approximately 87% seen once. The sequencing sample was made of tumor-adjacent normal tissue. Receptors originate from a donor at least 40 years old with non-small cell lung cancer.

This rearrangement joins TRBV2 to TRBJ2-5; D call uncertain. Germline V gene data show CDR1 as SNHLY and CDR2 as FYNNEI. The CDR3 is 13 residues long. V was cut by 1 base and J by 7 bases, with 10 bases left in between. The CDR3 bases are TGTGCCAGCAGTGAAGTGCAGTCGGGGACCCAGTACTTC. It codes for CASSEVQSGTQYF.

The chain employs TRBV5-5 and TRBJ2-2; D is unresolved. V was cut by 1 base and J by 0 bases, with 4 bases left in between. CDR1 and CDR2 (germline): SGHKS, YYEKEE (reference sequence). The CDR3 is 14 residues long. CDR3: CASSLQPNTGELFF. CDR3 DNA sequence: TGTGCCAGCAGCTTGCAGCCGAACACCGGGGAGCTGTTTTTT. The variable domain in full, completed from reference TRBV5-5 and TRBJ2-2, reads DAGVTQSPTHLIKTRGQQVTLRCSPISGHKSVSWYQQVLGQGPQFIFQYYEKEERGRGNFPDRFSARQFPNYSSELNVNALLLGDSALYLCASSLQPNTGELFFGEGSRLTVL.

The chain couples TRBV2 to TRBJ2-1, with unresolved D. This CDR3 has 14 residues. Germline V gene sequence: CDR1 SNHLY, CDR2 FYNNEI. Trimming cost V 2 bases and J 5 bases, with 10 bases left between them. CDR3 in amino acids: CASSEQQPHNEQFF. CDR3 in DNA: TGTGCCAGCAGTGAACAACAGCCCCACAATGAGCAGTTCTTC.

The gene calls are TRBV25-1 and TRBJ1-3, with a tentative D call TRBD1 (5 bases). Germline loops: CDR1 MGHDK, CDR2 SYGVNS. With 0 bases removed from V and 2 bases from J, the gap between germline ends came to 14 bases. The CDR3 runs to 17 residues. In DNA, the CDR3 is TGTGCCAGCAGTGAATATAGGGTCGGGGGAGCTGGAAACACCATATATTTT. The encoded protein is CASSEYRVGGAGNTIYF.

The chain links TRBV2 to TRBJ2-7, with TRBD1 matching over 8 bases. The CDR3 extends over 14 amino acids. Looked up from germline, CDR1 is SNHLY and CDR2 is FYNNEI. V gave up 7 bases and J gave up 1 base; unmatched junction bases: 6. Here the CDR3 reads CASKRRQGSYEQYF. As DNA, the CDR3 is TGTGCCAGCAAGCGGAGACAGGGGTCCTACGAGCAGTACTTC.

The rearrangement uses TRBV5-1 and TRBJ1-1; D possibly corresponds to TRBD1 (6 bases). Trimming stripped 0 bases from V and 0 bases from J, with 9 bases between. The CDR3 has 15 residues. Germline CDR1 is SGHRS and CDR2 is YFSETQ. CDR3: CASSLEDRMNTEAFF. The CDR3 DNA sequence: TGCGCCAGCAGCTTGGAGGACAGAATGAACACTGAAGCTTTCTTT.

The genes are TRBV27 and TRBJ2-7; D gene unclear. Germline loops: CDR1 MNHEY, CDR2 SMNVEV (reference sequence). CDR3 size: 15 residues. Trimming cost V 5 bases and J 7 bases, with 21 bases left between them. In DNA, the CDR3 is TGTGCCAGCAGTCCGAGCTTGACCCCAATAGATGAGCAGTACGTC. This sequence encodes CASSPSLTPIDEQYV.

The chain combines TRBV7-9 with TRBJ2-7, with 8 bases fitting TRBD2. The CDR3 is 14 residues long. Germline V gives CDR1 SEHNR, CDR2 FQNEAQ (reference sequence). V was clipped by 0 bases and J by 5 bases; unmatched bases: 3. The CDR3 region is CASSLAAGAHEQYF. The CDR3 DNA follows: TGTGCCAGCAGCTTAGCAGCGGGAGCCCACGAGCAGTACTTC. Combining the CDR3 with reference TRBV7-9 and TRBJ2-7 gives the whole variable domain DTGVSQNPRHKITKRGQNVTFRCDPISEHNRLYWYRQTLGQGPEFLTYFQNEAQLEKSRLLSDRFSAERPKGSFSTLEIQRTEQGDSAMYLCASSLAAGAHEQYFGPGTRLTVT.

This rearrangement joins TRBV4-2 to TRBJ2-5; no clear D. This CDR3 spans 11 amino acids. V lost 0 bases, J lost 9 bases, and 5 bases lay in between. Germline V CDR1 and CDR2: LGHNA, YNFKEQ. The CDR3 coding sequence is TGTGCCAGCAGCCAAGATGGGGCCCAGTACTTC. Its protein is CASSQDGAQYF.

V is TRBV6-2 or TRBV6-3 and J is TRBJ1-2; no clear D. CDR1 is MNHEY, CDR2 SVGEGT, per germline. Deletions cut 2 bases from V and 2 bases from J, with 21 bases between. The CDR3 consists of 18 residues. The CDR3, as DNA: TGTGCCAGCAGTTACGGCGACTTGGCGGATGTGGGAAACTATGGCTACACCTTC. It yields the protein CASSYGDLADVGNYGYTF.

A single count supports this clone. One end of the junction fails to match germline, which may point to a read error. Written as DNA, the CDR3 is TGCAGTGCTTGGTCCGAGACCCAATACTTC. The encoded protein is CSAWSETQYF. This chain links TRBV20-1 with TRBJ2-5; D unresolved. From germline, CDR1 is DFQATT and CDR2 SNEGSKA (reference sequence). The CDR3 loop spans 10 amino acids.

The sample holds a few counts of this clone. This chain connects TRBV7-9 to TRBJ1-4; unclear D gene. In germline, CDR1 is SEHNR, CDR2 FQNEAQ (reference sequence). V was pared by 8 bases and J by 5 bases, with 3 bases between. The CDR3 extends over 10 amino acids. CDR3 DNA sequence: TGTGCCAGCGGAAATGAAAAACTGTTTTTT. It is translated as CASGNEKLFF.

V is TRBV7-2 and J is TRBJ2-5; possibly TRBD1 or TRBD2 for D (6 bases each). The CDR3 spans 14 residues. V dropped 5 bases and J dropped 5 bases, with 15 bases sitting between them. Germline V lookup: CDR1 SGHTA, CDR2 FQGNSA. The CDR3 reads CASSAQGGRETQYF. The CDR3 DNA reads as TGTGCCAGCAGCGCACAGGGTGGGAGGGAGACCCAGTACTTC. The complete variable domain, with remaining parts taken from reference TRBV7-2 and TRBJ2-5, reads GAGVSQSPSNKVTEKGKDVELRCDPISGHTALYWYRQSLGQGLEFLIYFQGNSAPDKSGLPSDRFSAERTGGSVSTLTIQRTQQEDSAVYLCASSAQGGRETQYFGPGTRLLVL.

This clone was seen only a few times. The chain recombines TRBV7-9 with TRBJ1-1; D gene uncertain. Looked up from germline, CDR1 is SEHNR and CDR2 is FQNEAQ (reference sequence). V lost 1 base and J 4 bases, leaving 10 bases between the germline ends. CDR3 length: 14 residues. The CDR3 DNA is TGTGCCAGCAGCTTAGGATCGGGGATCACTGAAGCTTTCTTT. Translated: CASSLGSGITEAFF.

This clone was seen a few times. This sequence joins TRBV19 and TRBJ1-2; D is undetermined. The CDR3 runs to 14 residues. Trimming took 1 base from V and 2 from J, leaving 8 bases between them. CDR1 and CDR2 from the germline V gene are LNHDA and SQIVND (reference sequence). The CDR3, as DNA: TGTGCCAGTAGTATAGGCACTTCGAACTATGGCTACACCTTC. Protein: CASSIGTSNYGYTF. The entire variable domain, with the rest obtained from reference TRBV19 and TRBJ1-2, is as follows: DGGITQSPKYLFRKEGQNVTLSCEQNLNHDAMYWYRQDPGQGLRLIYYSQIVNDFQKGDIAEGYSVSREKKESFPLTVTSAQKNPTAFYLCASSIGTSNYGYTFGSGTRLTVV.

The V and J genes are TRBV5-1 and TRBJ2-1, with TRBD2 matching over 12 bases. V lost 1 base to trimming and J lost 5 bases; unmatched junction nucleotides: 1. CDR3 length equals 15 residues. Per germline, CDR1 SGHRS and CDR2 YFSETQ. This chain's CDR3 is CASSLRTSGDNEQFF. The CDR3 nucleotides read TGCGCCAGCAGCTTGAGGACTAGCGGGGACAATGAGCAGTTCTTC.

The chain has TRBV7-6 and TRBJ1-4; D perhaps matches TRBD1 (5 bases). Trimming left V 5 bases short and J 2 bases short, with 15 bases between. The CDR3 is 16 amino acids. CDR1 and CDR2 (germline): SGHVS, FNYEAQ. CDR3 sequence: CASSKAPGSTNEKLFF. CDR3 DNA: TGTGCCAGCAGCAAAGCCCCAGGGTCCACTAATGAAAAACTGTTTTTT.

V usage is TRBV24-1 and J usage is TRBJ1-1, with D possibly being TRBD1 (6 bases). The CDR3 covers 16 residues. Per the germline V gene, CDR1 is KGHDR and CDR2 is SFDVKD. Trimming pared 5 bases from V and 1 base from J, leaving 16 bases between. The CDR3 loop reads CATSGSEDRPNTEAFF. The CDR3 coding sequence is TGTGCCACCAGTGGTAGTGAGGACAGACCGAACACTGAAGCTTTCTTT.

This clone showed up just once. The chain employs TRBV18 and TRBJ2-5, with TRBD2 identical over 7 bases. The CDR3 length is 16 residues. Trimming at V came to 2 bases and at J to 3 bases, leaving 9 bases not matched to a gene. Germline V gene sequence: CDR1 KGHSH, CDR2 LQKENI. CDR3 nucleotides: TGTGCCAGCTCACCATCGGCGGGAGCTACCAAAGAGACCCAGTACTTC. Amino acid sequence: CASSPSAGATKETQYF. Filled out from reference TRBV18 and TRBJ2-5, the complete variable domain reads NAGVMQNPRHLVRRRGQEARLRCSPMKGHSHVYWYRQLPEEGLKFMVYLQKENIIDESGMPKERFSAEFPKEGPSILRIQQVVRGDSAAYFCASSPSAGATKETQYFGPGTRLLVL.